A selection of T cell receptor beta chains follows, all from one sample in a study of blood T cell repertoires in COVID-19. Generated by immunoSEQ multiplex PCR, the TCRdb table keeps only in-frame clones and is missing some. Of tens of thousands of clones listed, about 85% are singletons. Sequencing was carried out using peripheral blood. These receptors were collected from a man in his fifties or sixties with COVID-19, enrolled during active disease. Each CDR3 is given with its conserved first and last residue. Fields, in order: D gene, V gene, clone size, J gene, CDR3 DNA, CDR3 protein. The D gene is left open where the match is weak. Size tells how often a clone was seen (once, few, many) or the class of an expanded clone, and some rows leave it out.

D: -
V: TRBV29-1
size: -
J: TRBJ1-5
DNA: TGCAGCGTTGCCCAGGGAAACAATCAGCCCCAGCATTTT
CDR3: CSVAQGNNQPQHF

D: TRBD1
V: TRBV6-5
size: -
J: TRBJ1-1
DNA: TGTGCCAGCAGTTTCTCCCGGACAGGCTATGAAGCTTTCTTT
CDR3: CASSFSRTGYEAFF

D: -
V: TRBV7-2
size: -
J: TRBJ2-7
DNA: TGTGCCAGCAGCTTCATCAGCGCATCAAACTACGAGCAGTACTTC
CDR3: CASSFISASNYEQYF

D: TRBD2
V: TRBV19
size: -
J: TRBJ2-2
DNA: TGTGCCTCCGTAAAGGGACTAGCGGGAGGGCCGGCCGGGGAGCTGTTTTTT
CDR3: CASVKGLAGGPAGELFF

D: -
V: TRBV30
size: -
J: TRBJ1-6
DNA: TGTGCCTGGAGTGTACAGGAGAATTCACCCCTCCACTTT
CDR3: CAWSVQENSPLHF

D: -
V: TRBV6-5
size: -
J: TRBJ2-7
DNA: TGTGCCAGCAGTTACTCGGGGGGTTTTAGCTCCTACGAGCAGTACTTC
CDR3: CASSYSGGFSSYEQYF

D: TRBD1
V: TRBV5-1
size: -
J: TRBJ2-2
DNA: TGCGCCAGCACCCGATCCGGGGACAGAGTATCCGGGGAGCTGTTTTTT
CDR3: CASTRSGDRVSGELFF

D: -
V: TRBV6-1
size: -
J: TRBJ2-7
DNA: TGTGCCAGCAGTGAAGATGTTCCTTCCTACGAGCAGTACTTC
CDR3: CASSEDVPSYEQYF

D: TRBD1
V: TRBV10-3
size: -
J: TRBJ2-3
DNA: TGTGCCATCAGTGAGAGACAGGGGGCCACAGATACGCAGTATTTT
CDR3: CAISERQGATDTQYF

D: TRBD2
V: TRBV27
size: -
J: TRBJ2-7
DNA: TGTGCCAGCAGTTTTGCCCCCATGGGACTAGCGGTCCTCTACGAGCAGTACTTC
CDR3: CASSFAPMGLAVLYEQYF

D: -
V: TRBV6-5
size: -
J: TRBJ2-1
DNA: TGTGCCACCGACCTGAACCCGACTCGGTTCTTC
CDR3: CATDLNPTRFF

D: -
V: TRBV5-1
size: -
J: TRBJ1-1
DNA: TGCGCCAGCAGCCAGAGAGGGGGTAACACTGAAGCTTTCTTT
CDR3: CASSQRGGNTEAFF

D: TRBD1
V: TRBV6-4
size: -
J: TRBJ2-7
DNA: TGTGCCAGCAGTGACCAGGGGACAGAAGGAAACGAGCAGTACTTC
CDR3: CASSDQGTEGNEQYF

D: -
V: TRBV5-1
size: -
J: TRBJ2-5
DNA: TGCGCCAGCAGCTTTGAGGGCAGGGGACAAGAGACCCAGTACTTC
CDR3: CASSFEGRGQETQYF

D: TRBD1
V: TRBV18
size: -
J: TRBJ2-1
DNA: TGTGCCAGCTCACCACCCCAGGGGGACAATGAGCAGTTCTTC
CDR3: CASSPPQGDNEQFF

D: -
V: TRBV6-6
size: -
J: TRBJ2-1
DNA: TGTGCCAGCAGTTACTCGACTAGTTGGGATGAGCAGTTCTTC
CDR3: CASSYSTSWDEQFF

D: -
V: TRBV11-3
size: -
J: TRBJ2-7
DNA: TGTGCCAGCAGCCCTAGGGGCGGCTCCTACGAGCAGTACTTC
CDR3: CASSPRGGSYEQYF

D: -
V: TRBV4-1
size: once
J: TRBJ2-1
DNA: TGCGCCAGCAGCCAAGATCAAGGGGGTATGCATATTTCTTATGAGCAGTTCTTC
CDR3: CASSQDQGGMHISYEQFF

D: -
V: TRBV5-5
size: -
J: TRBJ2-5
DNA: TGTGCCAGCAGCTTACCCGGGACTTCAGAGACCCAGTACTTC
CDR3: CASSLPGTSETQYF

D: -
V: TRBV11-2
size: -
J: TRBJ1-4
DNA: TGTGCCAGCCTAGATCAGGGGATGAATGAAAAACTGTTTTTT
CDR3: CASLDQGMNEKLFF

D: -
V: TRBV9
size: -
J: TRBJ1-5
DNA: TGTGCCAGCAGCAACGGACAGAATCAGCCCCAGCATTTT
CDR3: CASSNGQNQPQHF

D: -
V: TRBV7-3
size: -
J: TRBJ2-2
DNA: TGTGCCAGCAGCTTAACGCCTGATCAATCGGTGAACACCGGGGAGCTGTTTTTT
CDR3: CASSLTPDQSVNTGELFF

D: -
V: TRBV12-5
size: -
J: TRBJ1-2
DNA: TGTGCTAGCACAACCGACAGTTATGGCTACACCTTC
CDR3: CASTTDSYGYTF

D: -
V: TRBV28
size: -
J: TRBJ1-2
DNA: TGTGCCAGCACCTTACCCGGAGGGATATATGGCTACACCTTC
CDR3: CASTLPGGIYGYTF

D: TRBD2
V: TRBV28
size: -
J: TRBJ2-7
DNA: TGTGCCAGCACAATGGGAGGGGTCCCCTACGAGCAGTACTTC
CDR3: CASTMGGVPYEQYF

D: TRBD1
V: TRBV7-9
size: -
J: TRBJ1-2
DNA: TGTGCCAGCAGCTCGGACAGGGATTATGGCTACACCTTC
CDR3: CASSSDRDYGYTF

D: -
V: TRBV9
size: few
J: TRBJ2-5
DNA: TGTGCCAGCAGCGTAGGGAGAAAAGAGACCCAGTACTTC
CDR3: CASSVGRKETQYF

D: -
V: TRBV5-6
size: -
J: TRBJ1-5
DNA: TGTGCCAGCAGCTTGGACGGGCAGCCCCAGCATTTT
CDR3: CASSLDGQPQHF

D: TRBD1
V: TRBV7-9
size: -
J: TRBJ2-7
DNA: TGTGCCAGCAGCTGGTCCCGGGACAGGGGAGGAGGCTACGAGCAGTACTTC
CDR3: CASSWSRDRGGGYEQYF

D: TRBD1
V: TRBV12-5
size: medium-sized
J: TRBJ2-7
DNA: TGTGCTAGTGGTTTGGTATATCTAGTGGTGGGACAGGGACCCTACGAGCAGTACTTC
CDR3: CASGLVYLVVGQGPYEQYF

D: -
V: TRBV11-2
size: once
J: TRBJ2-5
DNA: TGTGCCAGCAACCTAGGGAGGGGGAGCCGCGACGGGGCCCAGTACTTC
CDR3: CASNLGRGSRDGAQYF

D: -
V: TRBV29-1
size: -
J: TRBJ1-1
DNA: TGCAGCGTTCGGGAGAACACTGAAGCTTTCTTT
CDR3: CSVRENTEAFF

D: -
V: TRBV6-5
size: -
J: TRBJ2-2
DNA: TGTGCCAGCAGTTATTCAGGGACGAACACCGGGGAGCTGTTTTTT
CDR3: CASSYSGTNTGELFF

D: TRBD1
V: TRBV10-1
size: -
J: TRBJ2-3
DNA: TGCGCCAGCGGACAGGGGGAAGATACGCAGTATTTT
CDR3: CASGQGEDTQYF

D: TRBD2
V: TRBV18
size: -
J: TRBJ2-2
DNA: TGTGCCAGCTCCCCCCCGGGAGGCCTTGGATCCGGGGAGCTGTTTTTT
CDR3: CASSPPGGLGSGELFF